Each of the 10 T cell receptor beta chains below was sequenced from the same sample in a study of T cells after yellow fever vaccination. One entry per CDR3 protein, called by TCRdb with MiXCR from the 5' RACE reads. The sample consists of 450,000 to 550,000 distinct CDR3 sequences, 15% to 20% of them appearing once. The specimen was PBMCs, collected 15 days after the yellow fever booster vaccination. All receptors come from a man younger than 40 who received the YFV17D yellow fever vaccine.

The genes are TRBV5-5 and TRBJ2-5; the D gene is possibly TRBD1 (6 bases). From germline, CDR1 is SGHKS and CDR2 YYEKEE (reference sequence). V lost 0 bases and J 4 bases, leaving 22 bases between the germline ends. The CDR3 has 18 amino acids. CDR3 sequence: CASSLDGTGIRSLETQYF. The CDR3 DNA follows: TGTGCCAGCAGCTTGGACGGTACAGGGATAAGGTCGCTAGAGACCCAGTACTTC.

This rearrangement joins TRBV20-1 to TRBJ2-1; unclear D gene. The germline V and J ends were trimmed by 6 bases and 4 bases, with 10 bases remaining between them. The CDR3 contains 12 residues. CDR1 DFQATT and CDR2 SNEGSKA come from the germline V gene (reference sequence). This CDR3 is CSARRSYNEQFF. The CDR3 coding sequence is TGCAGTGCCAGACGGTCTTACAATGAGCAGTTCTTC.

The CDR3 spells CAVHRDGTGELFF. CDR3 DNA sequence: TGTGCCGTACACAGGGACGGCACCGGGGAGCTGTTTTTT. This rearrangement joins TRBV6-2 or TRBV6-3 to TRBJ2-2; weak D call: TRBD1 (6 bases). This CDR3 region has 13 residues. The ends were cut back, 11 bases at V and 4 bases at J, with 14 bases in the middle. CDR1 is MNHEY and CDR2 is SVGEGT in the germline V gene.

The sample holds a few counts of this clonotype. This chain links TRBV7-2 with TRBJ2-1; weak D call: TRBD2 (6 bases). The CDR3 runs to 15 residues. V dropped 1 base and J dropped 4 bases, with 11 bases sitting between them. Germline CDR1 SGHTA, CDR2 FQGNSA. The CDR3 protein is CASSLERAGYNEQFF. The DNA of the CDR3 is TGTGCCAGCAGCTTAGAGCGGGCTGGATACAATGAGCAGTTCTTC.

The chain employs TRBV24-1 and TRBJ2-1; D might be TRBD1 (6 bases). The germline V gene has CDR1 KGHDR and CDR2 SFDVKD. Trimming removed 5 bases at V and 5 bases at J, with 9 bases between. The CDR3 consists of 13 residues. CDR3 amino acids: CATSGTVNNEQFF. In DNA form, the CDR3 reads TGTGCCACCAGTGGGACAGTCAACAATGAGCAGTTCTTC.

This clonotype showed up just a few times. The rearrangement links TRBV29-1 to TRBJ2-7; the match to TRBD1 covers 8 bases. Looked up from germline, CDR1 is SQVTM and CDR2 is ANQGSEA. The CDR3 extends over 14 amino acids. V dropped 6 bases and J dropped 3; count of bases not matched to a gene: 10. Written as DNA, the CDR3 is TGCAGCGTGGCCTCAGGGGGCAAACTCTACGAGCAGTACTTC. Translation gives CSVASGGKLYEQYF.

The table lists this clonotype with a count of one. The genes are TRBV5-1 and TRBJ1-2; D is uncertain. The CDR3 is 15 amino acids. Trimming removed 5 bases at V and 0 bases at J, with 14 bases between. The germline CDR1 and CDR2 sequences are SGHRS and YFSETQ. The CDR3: CASRNNPGTNYGYTF. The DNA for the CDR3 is TGCGCCAGCAGAAACAACCCTGGAACTAACTATGGCTACACCTTC. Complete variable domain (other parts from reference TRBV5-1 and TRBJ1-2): KAGVTQTPRYLIKTRGQQVTLSCSPISGHRSVSWYQQTPGQGLQFLFEYFSETQRNKGNFPGRFSGRQFSNSRSEMNVSTLELGDSALYLCASRNNPGTNYGYTFGSGTRLTVV.

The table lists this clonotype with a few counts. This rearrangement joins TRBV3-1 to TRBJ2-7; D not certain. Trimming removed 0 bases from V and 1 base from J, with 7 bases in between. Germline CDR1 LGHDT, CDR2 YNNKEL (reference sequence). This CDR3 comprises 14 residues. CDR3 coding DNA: TGTGCCAGCAGCCAAGAGTTCACTTCCTACGAGCAGTACTTC. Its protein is CASSQEFTSYEQYF.

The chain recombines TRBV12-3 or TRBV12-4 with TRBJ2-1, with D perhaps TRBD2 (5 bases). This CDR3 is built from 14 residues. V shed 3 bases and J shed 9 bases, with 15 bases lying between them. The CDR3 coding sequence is TGTGCCAGCAGTTTGGCTAGTGAGGGCAGTGAGCAGTTCTTC. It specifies CASSLASEGSEQFF.

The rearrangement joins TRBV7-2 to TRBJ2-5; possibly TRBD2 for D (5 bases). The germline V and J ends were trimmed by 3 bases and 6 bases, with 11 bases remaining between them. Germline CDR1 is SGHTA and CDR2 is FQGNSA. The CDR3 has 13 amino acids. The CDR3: CASSFEREQTQYF. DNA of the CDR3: TGTGCCAGCAGCTTTGAAAGGGAGCAGACCCAGTACTTC.